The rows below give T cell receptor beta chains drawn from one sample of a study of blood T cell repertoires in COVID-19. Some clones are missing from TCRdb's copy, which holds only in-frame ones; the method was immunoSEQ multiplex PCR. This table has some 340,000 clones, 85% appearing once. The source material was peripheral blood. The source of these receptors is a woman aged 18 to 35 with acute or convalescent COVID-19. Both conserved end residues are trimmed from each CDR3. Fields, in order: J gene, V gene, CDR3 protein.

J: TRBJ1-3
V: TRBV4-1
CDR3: ASSQDLGISGNTIY

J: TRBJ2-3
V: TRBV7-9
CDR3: ASSLGAGAEQFTDTQY

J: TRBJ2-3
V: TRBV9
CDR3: ASSSGTGGTDTQY

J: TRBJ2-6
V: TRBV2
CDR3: ASSEAHLLAGVPSGANVLT

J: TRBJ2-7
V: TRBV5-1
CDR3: ASSLEPSGSREEQY

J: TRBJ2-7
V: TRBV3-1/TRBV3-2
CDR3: ASSQDPAGGPGEQY

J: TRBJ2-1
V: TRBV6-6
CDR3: ASAFKGRTNEQF

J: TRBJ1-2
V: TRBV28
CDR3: ASTTPGRGSYGYT

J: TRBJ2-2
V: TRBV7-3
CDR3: ASSFRGLGTGELF

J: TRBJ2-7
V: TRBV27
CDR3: ASSLGTSGIYEQY